The 12 T cell receptor beta chains below were found in one sample sequenced in a study of cytomegalovirus exposure and HLA in healthy donors. It was with 60 Vbeta and 13 Jbeta primers that the PCR ran. Clones were sequenced by immunoSEQ multiplex PCR, and TCRdb holds only the in-frame ones, with some missing. The sample records 55,000 to 65,000 clones, about 80% being singletons. The sequenced sample was PBMCs. These receptors were taken from a human donor in good health.

V and J are TRBV9 and TRBJ2-4; 8 bases are a match to TRBD1. The germline CDR1 and CDR2 sequences are SGDLS and YYNGEE. With 2 bases clipped from V and 5 bases from J, the junction kept 6 bases outside the gene matches. The CDR3 consists of 15 residues. The CDR3 spells CASSVAGGAQNIQYF. CDR3 sequence (DNA): TGTGCCAGCAGCGTTGCAGGGGGCGCCCAAAACATTCAGTACTTC.

This chain links TRBV28 with TRBJ1-3; 8 bases are a match to TRBD1. J gave up 2 bases and V 2 bases, and 8 bases lay outside the gene matches. Germline assignment: CDR1 MDHEN and CDR2 SYDVKM. The CDR3 covers 17 residues. The CDR3 here is CASSLAVQGATGNTIYF. The CDR3 DNA follows: TGTGCCAGCAGTTTAGCAGTCCAGGGGGCAACTGGAAACACCATATATTTT.

The rearrangement uses TRBV7-2 and TRBJ1-6; 8 bases are shared with TRBD1. V lost 0 bases and J lost 9; bases outside the gene matches: 10. Germline CDR1 SGHTA, CDR2 FQGNSA. The CDR3 is 17 residues long. As DNA, the CDR3 is TGTGCCAGCAGCTTAGCGCCGATTACAGGGGGAGCTTCACCCCTCCACTTT. The encoded protein is CASSLAPITGGASPLHF.

This sequence joins TRBV5-1 and TRBJ2-3; a weak D match, TRBD1 (5 bases). With 0 bases removed from V and 2 bases from J, the gap between germline ends came to 19 bases. This CDR3 spans 18 amino acids. Germline loops: CDR1 SGHRS, CDR2 YFSETQ. The CDR3: CASSLGTQRPPNTDTQYF. The CDR3 bases are TGCGCCAGCAGCTTGGGGACACAACGACCACCTAACACAGATACGCAGTATTTT.

The rearrangement uses TRBV5-8 and TRBJ2-1; 7 positions agree with TRBD1. V shed 10 bases and J 6 bases; nucleotides not matched to a gene: 13. This CDR3 has 14 amino acids. Germline lookup yields CDR1 SGHTS and CDR2 YDEGEE. The DNA of the CDR3 is TGTGCCGCCTCACTGGGGACAGAAATCAATGAGCAGTTCTTC. This codes for CAASLGTEINEQFF.

The chain has TRBV28 and TRBJ2-2; a weak D match, TRBD2 (6 bases). CDR1 and CDR2 from the germline V gene are MDHEN and SYDVKM. V lost 5 bases and J lost 7, with 14 bases in between. The length of the CDR3 is 14 residues. CDR3 region: CASSVAVRYGELFF. CDR3 sequence (DNA): TGTGCCAGCAGTGTAGCGGTCCGTTACGGGGAGCTGTTTTTT.

This CDR3 is CASSLYEGAFNEKLFF. The DNA of the CDR3 is TGTGCCAGCAGTTTATACGAGGGAGCGTTTAATGAAAAACTGTTTTTT. The chain carries TRBV25-1 and TRBJ1-4, with D unclear. The CDR3 length is 16 residues. Per germline, CDR1 MGHDK and CDR2 SYGVNS. Trimming shortened V by 5 bases and J by 4 bases, and 17 bases separated the two germline ends.

This chain uses TRBV7-9 with TRBJ2-7, with D tentatively TRBD1 (6 bases). Germline V gene data show CDR1 as SEHNR and CDR2 as FQNEAQ (reference sequence). This CDR3 region has 13 residues. The V end lost 8 bases, the J end lost 3 bases, and 14 bases lay between the germline ends. The chain's CDR3 is CASSPGQFYEQYF. CDR3 coding DNA: TGTGCCAGCTCACCGGGACAATTCTACGAGCAGTACTTC.

The chain recombines TRBV19 with TRBJ2-5; 12 bases are a match to TRBD2. Trimming removed 5 bases from V and 5 bases from J; junction bases left unmatched: 9. The germline V gene encodes CDR1 LNHDA and CDR2 SQIVND (reference sequence). The CDR3 has 16 amino acids. The DNA of the CDR3 is TGTGCCAGTAGTCGCCGGACTAGCGGGGCTGGTGAGACCCAGTACTTC. Amino acids: CASSRRTSGAGETQYF.

V and J are TRBV5-1 and TRBJ1-2; perhaps TRBD1 as D (5 bases). The CDR3 consists of 15 residues. V lost 0 bases and J lost 5, with 14 bases in between. Germline values: CDR1 SGHRS, CDR2 YFSETQ. The CDR3 reads CASSLDGREGYGYTF. For the CDR3, the DNA is TGCGCCAGCAGCTTGGATGGCAGGGAGGGATATGGCTACACCTTC.

V usage is TRBV19 and J usage is TRBJ1-5; tentative D call: TRBD1 (6 bases). This CDR3 is built from 16 residues. Per the germline V gene, CDR1 is LNHDA and CDR2 is SQIVND (reference sequence). Trimming removed 6 bases from V and 3 bases from J, with 18 bases in between. CDR3 protein: CASRRGGPSPNQPQHF. The CDR3 DNA sequence: TGTGCCAGTAGGCGGGGGGGGCCAAGCCCCAATCAGCCCCAGCATTTT.

The chain joins TRBV6-6 to TRBJ2-5, with 11 bases fitting TRBD1. With V trimmed by 2 bases and J by 6 bases, 2 bases remained unmatched. The V gene's germline CDR1 is MNHNY and CDR2 SVGAGI (reference sequence). The CDR3 runs to 14 residues. The CDR3 spells CASSYEDRGQTQYF. CDR3 DNA: TGTGCCAGCAGTTACGAGGACAGGGGGCAGACCCAGTACTTC.